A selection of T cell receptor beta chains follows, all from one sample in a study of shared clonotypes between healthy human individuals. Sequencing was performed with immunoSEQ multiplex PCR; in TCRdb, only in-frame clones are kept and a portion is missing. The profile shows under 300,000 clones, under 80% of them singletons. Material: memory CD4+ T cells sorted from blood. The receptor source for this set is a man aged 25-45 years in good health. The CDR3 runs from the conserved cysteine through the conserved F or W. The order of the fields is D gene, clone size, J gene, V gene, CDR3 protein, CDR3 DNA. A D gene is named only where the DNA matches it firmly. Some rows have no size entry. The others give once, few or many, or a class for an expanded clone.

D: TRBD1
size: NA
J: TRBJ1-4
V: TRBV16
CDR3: CASSHRPGTGGKNEKLFF
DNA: TGTGCCAGCAGCCATCGTCCCGGGACAGGGGGAAAAAATGAAAAACTGTTTTTT

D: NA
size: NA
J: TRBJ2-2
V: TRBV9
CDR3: CASSVAPTGTGELFF
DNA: TGTGCCAGCAGCGTAGCCCCTACAGGGACCGGGGAGCTGTTTTTT

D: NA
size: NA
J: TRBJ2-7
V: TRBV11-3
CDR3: CASSQLPGHQYEQYF
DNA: TGTGCCAGCAGCCAACTACCGGGACATCAATACGAGCAGTACTTC

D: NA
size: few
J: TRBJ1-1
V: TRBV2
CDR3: CASSEDYNRQTAFF
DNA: TGTGCCAGCAGTGAGGATTATAACAGGCAGACAGCTTTCTTT

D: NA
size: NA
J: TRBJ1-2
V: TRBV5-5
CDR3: CASSRGSGYGYTF
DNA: TGTGCCAGCAGCCGTGGGTCGGGGTATGGCTACACCTTC

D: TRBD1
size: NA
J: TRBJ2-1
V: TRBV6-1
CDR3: CASTRDRGQLEQFF
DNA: TGTGCCAGCACACGGGACAGGGGCCAACTTGAGCAGTTCTTC

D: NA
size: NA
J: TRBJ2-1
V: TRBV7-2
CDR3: CASSLARDGEQFF
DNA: TGTGCCAGCAGCTTAGCGCGGGATGGTGAGCAGTTCTTC

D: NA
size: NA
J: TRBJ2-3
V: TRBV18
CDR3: CASSPGGGGTDTQYF
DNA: TGTGCCAGCTCACCAGGAGGCGGGGGCACAGATACGCAGTATTTT

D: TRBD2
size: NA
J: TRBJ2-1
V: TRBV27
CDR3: CASSLLAGRYPIEQFF
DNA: TGTGCCAGCAGTTTACTAGCGGGAAGGTATCCGATTGAGCAGTTCTTC

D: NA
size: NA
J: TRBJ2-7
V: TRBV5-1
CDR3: CASSFEGGFREQYF
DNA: TGCGCCAGCAGCTTCGAGGGGGGATTTAGGGAGCAGTACTTC

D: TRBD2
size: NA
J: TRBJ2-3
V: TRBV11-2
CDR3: CASSLSTSAWGDTQYF
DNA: TGTGCCAGCAGCCTCTCGACTAGCGCATGGGGAGATACGCAGTATTTT

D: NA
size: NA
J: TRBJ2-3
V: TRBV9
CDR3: CASTRPGTDTQYF
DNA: TGTGCCAGCACTCGCCCGGGCACAGATACGCAGTATTTT

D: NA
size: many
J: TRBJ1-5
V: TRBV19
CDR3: CASSNPAGRGNQPQHF
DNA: TGTGCCAGTAGTAACCCGGCAGGGAGAGGCAATCAGCCCCAGCATTTT

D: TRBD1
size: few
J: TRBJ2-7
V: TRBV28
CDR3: CASSSDRGNLCEQYF
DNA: TGTGCCAGCAGTTCGGACAGGGGAAATCTTTGCGAGCAGTACTTC

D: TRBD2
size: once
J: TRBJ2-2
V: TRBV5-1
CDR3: CASSFLAGGAGELFF
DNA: TGCGCCAGCAGCTTTCTAGCGGGAGGCGCCGGGGAGCTGTTTTTT

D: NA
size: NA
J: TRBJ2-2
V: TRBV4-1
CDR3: CASSFLIGGVGELFF
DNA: TGCGCCAGCAGCTTCCTCATCGGGGGCGTCGGGGAGCTGTTTTTT

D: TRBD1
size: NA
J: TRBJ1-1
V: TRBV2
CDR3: CASRGQGGTEAFF
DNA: TGTGCCAGCAGGGGACAGGGGGGCACTGAAGCTTTCTTT

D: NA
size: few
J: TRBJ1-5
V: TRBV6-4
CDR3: CACPRRGRSNQPQHF
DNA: TGTGCCTGCCCCCGGAGGGGACGGAGCAATCAGCCCCAGCATTTT

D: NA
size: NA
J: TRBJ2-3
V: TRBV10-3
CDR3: CAIRTGLDTQYF
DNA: TGTGCCATCCGTACCGGATTAGATACGCAGTATTTT

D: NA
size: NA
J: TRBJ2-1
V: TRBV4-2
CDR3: CASSQEVRGNEQFF
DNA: TGTGCCAGCAGCCAAGAGGTGAGGGGAAATGAGCAGTTCTTC

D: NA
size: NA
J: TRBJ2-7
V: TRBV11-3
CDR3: CASSSGSHSSYEQYF
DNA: TGTGCCAGCAGCTCCGGCTCCCATAGCTCCTACGAGCAGTACTTC

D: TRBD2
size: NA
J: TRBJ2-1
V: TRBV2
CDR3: CASLRSLMGTSGPKEQFF
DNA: TGTGCCAGCTTGCGAAGCTTAATGGGGACTAGCGGCCCAAAGGAGCAGTTCTTC

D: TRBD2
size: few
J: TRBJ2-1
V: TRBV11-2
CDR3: CASSLAGAYNEQFF
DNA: TGTGCCAGCAGCCTAGCGGGAGCCTACAATGAGCAGTTCTTC

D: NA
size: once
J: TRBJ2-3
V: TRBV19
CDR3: CASSPVAGVGTDTQYF
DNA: TGTGCCAGTAGTCCCGTCGCCGGAGTAGGCACAGATACGCAGTATTTT

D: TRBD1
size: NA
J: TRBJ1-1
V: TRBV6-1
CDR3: CATRDRAWTEAFF
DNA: TGTGCCACAAGGGACAGGGCGTGGACTGAAGCTTTCTTT

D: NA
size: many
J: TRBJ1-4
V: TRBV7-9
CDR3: CASSLEGNSNEKLFF
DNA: TGTGCCAGCAGCTTAGAGGGGAATTCTAATGAAAAACTGTTTTTT

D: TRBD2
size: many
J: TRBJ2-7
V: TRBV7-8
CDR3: CASSSPAGTYEQYF
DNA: TGTGCCAGCAGCTCTCCAGCGGGGACCTACGAGCAGTACTTC

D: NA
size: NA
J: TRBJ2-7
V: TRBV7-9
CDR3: CANLPPAASYEQYF
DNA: TGTGCCAACCTACCCCCCGCAGCCTCCTACGAGCAGTACTTC

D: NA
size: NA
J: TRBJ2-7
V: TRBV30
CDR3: CAWSVSRHEQYF
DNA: TGTGCCTGGAGTGTATCTCGGCACGAGCAGTACTTC

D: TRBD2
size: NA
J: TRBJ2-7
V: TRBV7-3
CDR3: CASSFGGSSYEQYF
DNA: TGTGCCAGCAGCTTCGGCGGGAGCTCCTACGAGCAGTACTTC

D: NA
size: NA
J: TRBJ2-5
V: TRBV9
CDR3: CASSVGGESETQYF
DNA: TGTGCCAGCAGCGTCGGAGGAGAGAGTGAGACCCAGTACTTC

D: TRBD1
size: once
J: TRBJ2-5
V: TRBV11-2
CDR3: CASSPMTGKETQYF
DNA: TGTGCCAGCAGCCCTATGACAGGGAAAGAGACCCAGTACTTC

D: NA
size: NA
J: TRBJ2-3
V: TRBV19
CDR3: CASSDRPGDTQYF
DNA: TGTGCCAGTAGTGACCGACCTGGGGATACGCAGTATTTT

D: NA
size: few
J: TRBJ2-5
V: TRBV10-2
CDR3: CASRKGSGVGETQYF
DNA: TGCGCCAGCAGGAAGGGATCGGGAGTAGGGGAGACCCAGTACTTC

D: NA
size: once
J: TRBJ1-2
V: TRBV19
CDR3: CASSILGLGTTEDYGYTF
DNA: TGTGCCAGTAGTATCTTGGGTTTGGGCACTACGGAAGACTATGGCTACACCTTC

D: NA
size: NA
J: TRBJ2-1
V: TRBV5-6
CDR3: CASSQEGAGGGYNEQFF
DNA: TGTGCCAGCAGCCAAGAGGGGGCCGGCGGAGGGTACAATGAGCAGTTCTTC

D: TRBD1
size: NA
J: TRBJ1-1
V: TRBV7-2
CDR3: CASSFLTGRNTEAFF
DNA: TGTGCCAGCAGCTTTCTGACAGGGCGGAACACTGAAGCTTTCTTT

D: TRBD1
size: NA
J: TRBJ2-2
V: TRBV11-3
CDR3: CASSRTGVGTGELFF
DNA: TGTGCCAGCAGCCGCACAGGGGTCGGCACCGGGGAGCTGTTTTTT

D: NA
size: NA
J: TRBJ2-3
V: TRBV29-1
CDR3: CSVVMYTDTQYF
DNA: TGCAGCGTTGTTATGTACACAGATACGCAGTATTTT

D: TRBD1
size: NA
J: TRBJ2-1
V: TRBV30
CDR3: CAWSWDRGYNEQFF
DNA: TGTGCCTGGAGTTGGGACAGGGGCTACAATGAGCAGTTCTTC